These 15 T cell receptor beta chains were sequenced from one sample in a study of human T cells and chemical hapten exposure. Time point denoted: patch test 2, 6 weeks after DPC sensitization. Described treatment: therapeutic diphenylcyclopropenone sensitization with weekly scalp DPC. TCRdb re-derived calls from the RACE reads in MiXCR, one entry per CDR3 protein. The top ten clones hold 1.3% of a sample with 65,000 to 90,000 distinct CDR3 sequences, 5% to 8.5% of them seen once. The specimen was whole blood, collected in connection with sensitization to the hapten diphenylcyclopropenone (DPC). The receptors here all came from a woman in her twenties or thirties with alopecia areata. Some clones in this sample may be carry-over from other donors' samples.

This clonotype was seen at least ten times. The V call is TRBV7-9, the J call TRBJ1-1; D is uncertain. The V gene lost 3 bases and the J gene lost 11 bases, with 16 bases spanning the gap. The germline V gene encodes CDR1 SEHNR and CDR2 FQNEAQ (reference sequence). The CDR3 has 13 amino acids. The CDR3 protein is CASSLSSHGGAFF. The CDR3, as DNA: TGTGCCAGCAGCTTGAGTTCACACGGAGGGGCTTTCTTT.

The rearrangement links TRBV7-8 to TRBJ1-2, with 7 bases lining up with TRBD1. The CDR3 extends over 13 amino acids. J gave up 6 bases and V 5 bases, and 6 bases lay outside the gene matches. Per the germline V gene, CDR1 is SGHVS and CDR2 is FQNEAQ. Here the CDR3 DNA reads TGTGCCAGCAGCCCGGACAGGACACATGGCTACACCTTC. Translated, it gives CASSPDRTHGYTF. Full variable domain (remainder filled in from reference TRBV7-8 and TRBJ1-2): GAGVSQSPRYKVAKRGQDVALRCDPISGHVSLFWYQQALGQGPEFLTYFQNEAQLDKSGLPSDRFFAERPEGSVSTLKIQRTQQEDSAVYLCASSPDRTHGYTFGSGTRLTVV.

This clonotype was seen repeatedly, ten times or more. This chain joins TRBV6-5 and TRBJ1-3, with 9 bases that match TRBD1. Per germline, CDR1 MNHEY and CDR2 SVGAGI. The CDR3 consists of 19 residues. J lost 2 bases, V lost 0 bases, and 11 bases had no gene match. The chain's CDR3 is CASSYSWDRVDSTGNTIYF. The CDR3 coding sequence is TGTGCCAGCAGTTACTCTTGGGACAGGGTAGATTCTACTGGAAACACCATATATTTT.

This clonotype was detected a few times. This chain links TRBV5-1 with TRBJ2-5; 9 bases line up with TRBD1. The J segment lost 5 bases and the V segment lost 3 bases, leaving 5 bases of the junction unmatched. This CDR3 has 14 amino acids. Germline CDR1 is SGHRS and CDR2 is YFSETQ. CDR3 sequence: CASSSPTGGETQYF. The CDR3 DNA reads TGCGCCAGCAGCTCCCCGACAGGGGGGGAGACCCAGTACTTC.

The chain is built from TRBV21-1 and TRBJ2-7. TRBV21-1 is classified as a pseudogene. The CDR3 spans 13 residues. The CDR3 region has the DNA TGTGCCAGCAGTAGCCGGTGTATCTACGAGCAGTACTTC. It specifies CASSSRCIYEQYF.

The V gene is TRBV27, the J gene TRBJ1-6; D unresolved. The ends were cut back, 5 bases at V and 6 bases at J, with 14 bases in the middle. The CDR3 is 15 residues long. CDR1 and CDR2 from the germline V gene are MNHEY and SMNVEV (reference sequence). For the CDR3, the DNA is TGTGCCAGCAGTCCCACGACGGTGCCTAATTCACCCCTCCACTTT. Translation: CASSPTTVPNSPLHF.

The chain uses TRBV7-9 and TRBJ2-5, with no clear D. This CDR3 comprises 13 residues. Germline V CDR1 and CDR2: SEHNR, FQNEAQ (reference sequence). Trimming removed 3 bases from V and 1 base from J, with 6 bases in between. This CDR3 is CASSFEFQETQYF. The DNA for the CDR3 is TGTGCCAGCAGCTTCGAATTCCAAGAGACCCAGTACTTC. The whole variable domain, filled in from reference TRBV7-9 and TRBJ2-5, reads DTGVSQNPRHKITKRGQNVTFRCDPISEHNRLYWYRQTLGQGPEFLTYFQNEAQLEKSRLLSDRFSAERPKGSFSTLEIQRTEQGDSAMYLCASSFEFQETQYFGPGTRLLVL.

This clonotype was seen ten or more times. The chain recombines TRBV11-3 with TRBJ2-3; 9 nucleotides agree with TRBD1. Looked up from germline, CDR1 is SGHNT and CDR2 is YENEEA. The CDR3 totals 15 residues. Unmatched junction bases numbered 9, after V lost 5 bases and J lost 6 bases. CDR3 amino acids: CASSPGTGIEDTQYF. DNA for the CDR3: TGTGCCAGCAGCCCTGGGACAGGGATTGAGGATACGCAGTATTTT.

This clonotype was found many times. The chain is built from TRBV5-1 and TRBJ2-6; D might be TRBD2 (6 bases). V dropped 4 bases and J dropped 3 bases, with 11 bases sitting between them. The CDR3 consists of 15 residues. Germline CDR1 is SGHRS and CDR2 is YFSETQ. CDR3 DNA sequence: TGCGCCAGCAGCACCGGGGGTGGTGGGGCCAACGTCCTGACTTTC. Its protein product is CASSTGGGGANVLTF. The full variable domain, completed using reference TRBV5-1 and TRBJ2-6, is KAGVTQTPRYLIKTRGQQVTLSCSPISGHRSVSWYQQTPGQGLQFLFEYFSETQRNKGNFPGRFSGRQFSNSRSEMNVSTLELGDSALYLCASSTGGGGANVLTFGAGSRLTVL.

The V gene is TRBV11-2, the J gene TRBJ2-3; the D is unclear. In germline, CDR1 is SGHAT, CDR2 FQNNGV. This CDR3 has 12 residues. V shed 2 bases and J shed 4 bases, with 4 bases lying between them. CDR3 in DNA: TGTGCCAGCAGCTTATTCCCAGATACGCAGTATTTT. It is translated as CASSLFPDTQYF.

Many counts were recorded for this clonotype. This chain connects TRBV12-3 or TRBV12-4 to TRBJ1-1; a weak D match, TRBD1 (5 bases). CDR3 length: 13 amino acids. Trimming stripped 7 bases from V and 4 bases from J, with 13 bases between. CDR3 DNA sequence: TGTGCCAGCAAACCACCGGGGCTCACTGAAGCTTTCTTT. Protein: CASKPPGLTEAFF.

This chain connects TRBV20-1 to TRBJ1-3; D unclear. CDR1 and CDR2 from the germline V gene are DFQATT and SNEGSKA (reference sequence). The CDR3 extends over 12 amino acids. Trimming cost V 6 bases and J 8 bases, with 14 bases left between them. Here the CDR3 DNA reads TGCAGTGCCCAGAGACGGGCAGACACCATATATTTT. Translating it yields CSAQRRADTIYF.

Remarks on this clonotype: The conserved phenylalanine or tryptophan normally closing the CDR3 is absent here, so this likely arose from a read error. This chain connects TRBV2 to TRBJ2-3; no definite D call. This CDR3 is 13 amino acids long. Per germline, CDR1 SNHLY and CDR2 FYNNEI. V gave up 9 bases and J gave up 3 bases, with 13 bases separating them. This chain's CDR3 is CASYRTRTDTQYY. The CDR3 nucleotides are TGTGCCAGTTATAGAACGAGGACAGATACGCAGTATTAT.

This clonotype was observed at least ten times. DNA of the CDR3: TGTGCCAGCAGTTTCCTCGAGACCCAGTACTTC. Its translation is CASSFLETQYF. The chain joins TRBV12-3 or TRBV12-4 to TRBJ2-5; D is ambiguous. The CDR3 is 11 residues long. V was cut by 3 bases and J by 5 bases, with 4 bases left in between.

This clonotype was seen at least ten times. V gene TRBV12-3 or TRBV12-4 combines with J gene TRBJ2-2; no firm D call. Trimming pared 4 bases from V and 6 bases from J, leaving 6 bases between. This CDR3 has 12 residues. This CDR3 reads CASSYHPGELFF. The CDR3 nucleotides are TGTGCCAGCAGTTACCACCCCGGGGAGCTGTTTTTT.